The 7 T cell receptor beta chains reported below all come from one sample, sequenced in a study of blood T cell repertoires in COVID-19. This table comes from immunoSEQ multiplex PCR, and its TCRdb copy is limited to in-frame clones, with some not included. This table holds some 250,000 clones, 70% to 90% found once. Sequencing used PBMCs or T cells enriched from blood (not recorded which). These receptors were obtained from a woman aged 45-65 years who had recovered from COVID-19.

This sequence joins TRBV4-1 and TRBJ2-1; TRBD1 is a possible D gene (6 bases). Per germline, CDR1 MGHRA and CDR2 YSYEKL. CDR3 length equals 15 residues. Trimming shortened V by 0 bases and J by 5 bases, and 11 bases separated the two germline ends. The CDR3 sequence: CASSQDDRRHNEQFF. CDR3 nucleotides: TGCGCCAGCAGCCAAGACGACAGGAGGCACAATGAGCAGTTCTTC.

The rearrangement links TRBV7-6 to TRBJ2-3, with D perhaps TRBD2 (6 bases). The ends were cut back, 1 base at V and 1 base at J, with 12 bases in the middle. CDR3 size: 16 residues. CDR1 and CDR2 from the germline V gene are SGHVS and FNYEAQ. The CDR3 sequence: CASSLGSPGGTDTQYF. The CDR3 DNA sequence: TGTGCCAGCAGCTTAGGGTCGCCGGGGGGCACAGATACGCAGTATTTT.

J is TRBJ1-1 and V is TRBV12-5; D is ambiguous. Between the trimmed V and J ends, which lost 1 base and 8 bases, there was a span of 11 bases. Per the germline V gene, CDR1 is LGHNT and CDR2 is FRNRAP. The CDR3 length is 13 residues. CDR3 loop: CASGLAAGREAFF. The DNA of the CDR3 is TGTGCTAGTGGTTTGGCCGCTGGGAGAGAAGCTTTCTTT.

CDR3 nucleotide sequence: TGTGCCAGCAAAACCTGGGACAGGGGGCCTGCTGAGCAGTTCTTC. Its protein product is CASKTWDRGPAEQFF. The rearrangement links TRBV6-5 to TRBJ2-1; 12 bases match TRBD1. The CDR3 is made up of 15 amino acids. The V segment lost 7 bases and the J segment 9 bases; nucleotides outside the gene matches: 10. The germline CDR1 and CDR2 sequences are MNHEY and SVGAGI.

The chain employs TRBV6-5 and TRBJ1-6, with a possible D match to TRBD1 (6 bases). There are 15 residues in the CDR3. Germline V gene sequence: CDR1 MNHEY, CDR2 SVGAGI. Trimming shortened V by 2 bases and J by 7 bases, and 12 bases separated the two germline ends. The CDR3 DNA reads TGTGCCAGCAGTTACGATGACAGGCGGAATTCACCCCTCCACTTT. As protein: CASSYDDRRNSPLHF.

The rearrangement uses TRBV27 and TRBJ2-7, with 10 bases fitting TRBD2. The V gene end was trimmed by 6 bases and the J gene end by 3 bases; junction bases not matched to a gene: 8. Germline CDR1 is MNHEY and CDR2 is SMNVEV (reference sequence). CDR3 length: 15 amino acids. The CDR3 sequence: CASSLAGGHLYEQYF. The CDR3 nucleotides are TGTGCCAGCAGCTTAGCGGGAGGCCACCTCTACGAGCAGTACTTC.

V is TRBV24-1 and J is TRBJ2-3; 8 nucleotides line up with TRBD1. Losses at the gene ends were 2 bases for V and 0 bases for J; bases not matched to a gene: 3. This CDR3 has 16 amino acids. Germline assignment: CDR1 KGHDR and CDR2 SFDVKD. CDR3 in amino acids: CATSDYTGGSTDTQYF. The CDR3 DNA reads TGTGCCACCAGTGATTATACAGGGGGTAGCACAGATACGCAGTATTTT.